The T cell receptor beta chain described here comes from a study of T cells in Graves' hyperthyroidism and ophthalmopathy. RNA transcripts served as the template for amplifying TCR beta CDR3 regions. Primed by the HTBI set, a first-round RT-PCR was run on the TCR CDR3. Each CDR3 protein gets one entry after TCRdb re-called the multiplex PCR reads with MiXCR. This repertoire shows 350,000 or so distinct CDR3 sequences, 21% found once; its top ten account for around 45%. Diagnosis rested on symptoms, serum thyroxine and TRAb, thyroid ultrasound, and orbital computed tomography. This clonotype was seen a handful of times. This sequence was found in a woman aged 45-59 years with Graves' hyperthyroidism. Sequencing was performed on blood.

The CDR3 reads CASSRGGGELFF. The CDR3 nucleotides read TGTGCCAGCAGTCGTGGAGGGGGGGAGCTGTTTTTT. The chain couples TRBV12-3 or TRBV12-4 to TRBJ2-2, with D perhaps TRBD2 (6 bases). This CDR3 comprises 12 residues. V shed 5 bases and J shed 8 bases, with 9 bases lying between them.